The next 8 T cell receptor beta chains were all read from a single sample in a study of blood T cell repertoires in COVID-19. Profiling relied on immunoSEQ multiplex PCR, and the TCRdb table lists in-frame clones only, not all of them. This table holds some 220,000 clones, less than 85% found once. Sequencing was done on a sample of peripheral blood. The receptor source for this set is a woman in her 70s with acute or convalescent COVID-19.

This clone was seen a handful of times. The chain employs TRBV3-1 (or the pseudogene TRBV3-2) and TRBJ1-5; D remains ambiguous. The V gene's germline CDR1 is LGHDT and CDR2 YNNKEL (reference sequence). CDR3 length equals 15 residues. V was cut by 4 bases and J by 7 bases, with 17 bases left in between. The CDR3 sequence: CASSLDTGKGQPQHF. As DNA, the CDR3 is TGTGCCAGCAGCCTTGACACGGGGAAGGGACAGCCCCAGCATTTT.

J is TRBJ1-2 and V is TRBV18; 10 nucleotides agree with TRBD1. The germline V gene has CDR1 KGHSH and CDR2 LQKENI. CDR3 size: 17 residues. With 5 bases clipped from V and 2 bases from J, the junction kept 11 bases outside the gene matches. The CDR3 is CASSGGQGPTFNYGYTF. In DNA, the CDR3 is TGTGCCAGCTCAGGGGGACAGGGGCCGACTTTCAACTATGGCTACACCTTC.

The chain joins TRBV5-6 to TRBJ1-1; maybe TRBD1 (5 bases). Trimming removed 4 bases at V and 1 base at J, with 11 bases between. The CDR3 loop spans 14 amino acids. Looked up from germline, CDR1 is SGHDT and CDR2 is YYEEEE. In nucleotides, the CDR3 is TGTGCCAGCAGCCCCCTGGGGGGGAACACTGAAGCTTTCTTT. It is translated as CASSPLGGNTEAFF.

This chain uses TRBV19 with TRBJ1-1; D gene unclear. CDR3 length equals 14 residues. The V gene lost 2 bases and the J gene lost 5 bases, with 12 bases spanning the gap. The V gene's germline CDR1 is LNHDA and CDR2 SQIVND (reference sequence). The CDR3 nucleotides read TGTGCCAGTAGTATAAACAATCGGAGGACTGAAGCTTTCTTT. It translates to CASSINNRRTEAFF.

The chain employs TRBV19 and TRBJ1-5, with a tentative D call TRBD1 (6 bases). Trimming shortened V by 5 bases and J by 1 base, and 9 bases separated the two germline ends. Germline CDR1 and CDR2: LNHDA and SQIVND (reference sequence). The CDR3 consists of 14 residues. CDR3: CASSFTGSNQPQHF. Here the CDR3 DNA reads TGTGCCAGTAGTTTTACAGGGAGCAATCAGCCCCAGCATTTT.

The gene calls are TRBV29-1 and TRBJ2-3; 10 bases match TRBD1. Germline V gene lookup returns CDR1 SQVTM and CDR2 ANQGSEA. The ends lost 2 bases at V and 4 bases at J; junction bases unmatched: 15. This CDR3 has 18 amino acids. The CDR3: CSVEPQGGGTGDPDTQYF. The CDR3 DNA reads TGCAGCGTTGAACCCCAAGGTGGGGGGACAGGGGATCCAGATACGCAGTATTTT.

This clone was seen ten or more times. The chain employs TRBV19 and TRBJ1-1; the D gene is possibly TRBD1 (6 bases). V dropped 6 bases and J dropped 4 bases, with 18 bases sitting between them. This CDR3 contains 15 residues. Germline V gives CDR1 LNHDA, CDR2 SQIVND (reference sequence). The CDR3 sequence is CASRPGGGRGTEAFF. For the CDR3, the DNA is TGTGCCAGTAGACCGGGAGGGGGGCGCGGCACTGAAGCTTTCTTT.

The chain couples TRBV7-2 to TRBJ2-5; 12 bases match TRBD2. The CDR3 loop spans 16 amino acids. From germline, CDR1 is SGHTA and CDR2 FQGNSA. After removal of 5 bases from V and 0 bases from J, the junction contained 4 bases not matched to a gene. The CDR3 coding sequence is TGTGCCAGCAGCGGGGGACTAGCGGGTTACCAAGAGACCCAGTACTTC. Translation: CASSGGLAGYQETQYF.